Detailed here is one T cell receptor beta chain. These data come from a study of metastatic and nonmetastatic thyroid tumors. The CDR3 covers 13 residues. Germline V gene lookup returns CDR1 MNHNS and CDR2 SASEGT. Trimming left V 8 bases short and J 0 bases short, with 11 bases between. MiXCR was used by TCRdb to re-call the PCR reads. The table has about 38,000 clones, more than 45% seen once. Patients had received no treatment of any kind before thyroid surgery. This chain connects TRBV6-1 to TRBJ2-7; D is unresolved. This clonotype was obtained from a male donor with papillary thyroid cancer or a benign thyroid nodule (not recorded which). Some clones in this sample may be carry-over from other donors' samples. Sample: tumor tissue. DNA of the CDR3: TGTGCCAGCTTGACTTCCAGCTCCTACGAGCAGTACTTC. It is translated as CASLTSSSYEQYF.